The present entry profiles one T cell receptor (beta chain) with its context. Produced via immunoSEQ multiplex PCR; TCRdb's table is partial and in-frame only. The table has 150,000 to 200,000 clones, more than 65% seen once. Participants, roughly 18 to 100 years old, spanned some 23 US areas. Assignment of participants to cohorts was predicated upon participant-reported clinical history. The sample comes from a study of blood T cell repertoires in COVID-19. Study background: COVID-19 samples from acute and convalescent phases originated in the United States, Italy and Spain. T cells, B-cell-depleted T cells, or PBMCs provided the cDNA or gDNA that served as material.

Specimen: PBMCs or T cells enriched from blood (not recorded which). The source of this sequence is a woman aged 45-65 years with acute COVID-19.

The CDR3 DNA follows: TGTGCCAGCAGTTCGGGACTAGCGGGGGGGCATGAGCAGTTCTTC. It codes for CASSSGLAGGHEQFF. V is TRBV28 and J is TRBJ2-1, with TRBD2 identical over 16 bases. The CDR3 loop spans 15 amino acids. V shed 4 bases, J shed 8 bases, and the junction held 2 bases outside the gene matches. The germline CDR1 and CDR2 sequences are MDHEN and SYDVKM.